One sample yielded the 24 T cell receptor beta chains listed below, sequenced in a study of early T cells in non-severe SARS-CoV-2 infection (dated by TCRdb to the early 2020s). Receptors were amplified or captured by 5' RACE. Sequenced on a NextSeq 500. TCRdb reprocessing: public reads trimmed at Q25 with fastp, clones called with MiXCR, in-frame beta chains kept. Identical CDR3 proteins give one entry, which carries the most common genes and DNA. A total of roughly 57,000 distinct CDR3 sequences appear in this sample, around 13% of them only once. The ten top clones hold under 1.5% of the sample. The sample consisted of whole blood. The receptor source for this set is an adult who was a healthcare worker with PCR-confirmed SARS-CoV-2 infection or an uninfected control (not recorded which).

This rearrangement joins TRBV11-2 to TRBJ1-2, with D unresolved. This CDR3 is 11 amino acids long. V lost 8 bases and J lost 8, with 12 bases in between. The germline V gene encodes CDR1 SGHAT and CDR2 FQNNGV. CDR3 in DNA: TGTGCCAGCCGCATTATACGAGGCTACACCTTC. This codes for CASRIIRGYTF.

This clonotype has only a few counts. The CDR3 nucleotides read TGTGCCTGGAGTGGTCAGGTAGCCACGGGAGGTCCAGATACGCAGTATTTT. Amino acids: CAWSGQVATGGPDTQYF. This chain connects TRBV30 to TRBJ2-3; 7 bases fit TRBD2. Trimming cost V 1 base and J 4 bases; bases outside gene matches: 14. Germline CDR1 is GTSNPN and CDR2 is SVGIG (reference sequence). CDR3 length: 17 residues. The full variable domain, completed using reference TRBV30 and TRBJ2-3, is SQTIHQWPATLVQPVGSPLSLECTVEGTSNPNLYWYRQAAGRGLQLLFYSVGIGQISSEVPQNLSASRPQDRQFILSSKKLLLSDSGFYLCAWSGQVATGGPDTQYFGPGTRLTVL.

The table lists this clonotype with a few counts. The chain employs TRBV18 and TRBJ2-5, with 7 bases identical to TRBD1. The CDR3 is 15 amino acids. The V gene end was trimmed by 1 base and the J gene end by 3 bases; junction bases not matched to a gene: 5. Germline CDR1 and CDR2: KGHSH and LQKENI. CDR3 in amino acids: CASSPRRTGEETQYF. The CDR3 region has the DNA TGTGCCAGCTCACCACGACGAACAGGGGAAGAGACCCAGTACTTC.

Only a few counts were recorded for this clonotype. The chain employs TRBV29-1 and TRBJ1-1; TRBD1 is a possible D gene (6 bases). The CDR3 has 15 amino acids. Germline CDR1 reads SQVTM; CDR2 reads ANQGSEA. V lost 0 bases and J lost 8, with 19 bases in between. In DNA, the CDR3 is TGCAGCGTTGAAGACCGAATGGGGCTAGGGGGGGAAGCTTTCTTT. Protein sequence: CSVEDRMGLGGEAFF.

This clonotype was picked up many times. The chain uses TRBV6-5 and TRBJ1-6, with D possibly being TRBD1 (5 bases). The germline V gene has CDR1 MNHEY and CDR2 SVGAGI. The CDR3 has 14 amino acids. The V end was cut by 2 bases, the J end by 5 bases, with 7 bases between. For the CDR3, the DNA is TGTGCCAGCAGTTACAGGGGCCATAATTCACCCCTCCACTTT. Its protein product is CASSYRGHNSPLHF.

This chain connects TRBV19 to TRBJ2-3, with a tentative D call TRBD2 (5 bases). Trimming cost V 8 bases and J 0 bases, with 15 bases left between them. Germline lookup yields CDR1 LNHDA and CDR2 SQIVND (reference sequence). The CDR3 is 15 residues long. The CDR3 spells CASAPSGRSTDTQYF. CDR3 bases: TGTGCCAGTGCCCCGAGCGGTCGTAGCACAGATACGCAGTATTTT.

This clonotype was seen more than once but under ten times. The chain couples TRBV6-2 or TRBV6-3 to TRBJ1-1, with a tentative D call TRBD1 (5 bases). Germline loops: CDR1 MNHEY, CDR2 SVGEGT. The V and J ends lost 6 bases and 5 bases respectively, with 13 bases between them. The CDR3 has 13 residues. The CDR3 coding sequence is TGTGCCAGCAGGACCAGACAGTGGACTGAAGCTTTCTTT. It is translated as CASRTRQWTEAFF.

The genes are TRBV29-1 and TRBJ2-5; D remains unclear. The CDR3 is made up of 11 amino acids. Trimming shortened V by 3 bases and J by 6 bases, and 8 bases separated the two germline ends. The V gene's germline CDR1 is SQVTM and CDR2 ANQGSEA. CDR3 nucleotide sequence: TGCAGCGTTGACGTCTTGAAGACCCAGTACTTC. Its protein is CSVDVLKTQYF.

The chain couples TRBV3-1 to TRBJ1-1; perhaps TRBD1 as D (5 bases). The CDR3 loop spans 15 amino acids. Trimming removed 2 bases at V and 1 base at J, with 11 bases between. The germline V gene encodes CDR1 LGHDT and CDR2 YNNKEL (reference sequence). The CDR3 loop is CASSQSWGSNTEAFF. As DNA, the CDR3 is TGTGCCAGCAGCCAAAGCTGGGGCTCGAACACTGAAGCTTTCTTT. Together with reference TRBV3-1 and TRBJ1-1, the CDR3 gives the full variable domain: DTAVSQTPKYLVTQMGNDKSIKCEQNLGHDTMYWYKQDSKKFLKIMFSYNNKELIINETVPNRFSPKSPDKAHLNLHINSLELGDSAVYFCASSQSWGSNTEAFFGQGTRLTVV.

In this sample, this clonotype turned up many times. The rearrangement links TRBV19 to TRBJ2-7; D could derive from TRBD1 or TRBD2 (5 bases each). Germline V gene data show CDR1 as LNHDA and CDR2 as SQIVND (reference sequence). There are 14 residues in the CDR3. V was pared by 3 bases and J by 3 bases, with 12 bases between. CDR3 residues: CASSIQTGRYEQYF. The CDR3 DNA reads TGTGCCAGTAGTATCCAAACGGGGCGCTACGAGCAGTACTTC.

The chain links TRBV10-3 to TRBJ2-7; D unclear. The CDR3 runs to 17 residues. Germline V lookup: CDR1 ENHRY, CDR2 SYGVKD. With 2 bases removed from V and 5 bases from J, the gap between germline ends came to 22 bases. CDR3 coding DNA: TGTGCCATCAGTGAGCCACCTCTCGACGGTCAGCTAAACGAGCAGTACTTC. This codes for CAISEPPLDGQLNEQYF.

This clonotype was seen many times. The rearrangement joins TRBV5-6 to TRBJ2-1; 7 nucleotides align to TRBD2. With 6 bases clipped from V and 0 bases from J, the junction kept 9 bases outside the gene matches. This CDR3 region has 16 residues. Germline V gives CDR1 SGHDT, CDR2 YYEEEE. DNA of the CDR3: TGTGCCAGCATGGCACGGAGCGGGAACTCCTACAATGAGCAGTTCTTC. This encodes CASMARSGNSYNEQFF.

The table lists this clonotype with a few counts. The rearrangement joins TRBV27 to TRBJ1-2; D might be TRBD1 (5 bases). In germline, CDR1 is MNHEY, CDR2 SMNVEV (reference sequence). This CDR3 contains 14 residues. Trimming took off 6 bases at V and 4 bases at J, with 15 bases between the two ends. CDR3 amino acids: CASRRQGRIYGYTF. CDR3 DNA: TGTGCCAGCAGAAGGCAGGGCCGCATCTATGGCTACACCTTC.

This clonotype was seen at least ten times. This chain joins TRBV7-3 and TRBJ1-2; no firm D call. Looked up from germline, CDR1 is SGHTA and CDR2 is FQGTGA. CDR3 length equals 13 residues. CDR3 amino acids: CSLGQVFDYGYTF. The CDR3 DNA sequence: TGTTCCCTAGGCCAGGTGTTCGACTATGGCTACACCTTC.

This clonotype was observed many times. The chain joins TRBV5-1 to TRBJ1-1; D not certain. This CDR3 is 15 amino acids long. V was pared by 0 bases and J by 4 bases, with 13 bases between. CDR1 and CDR2 from the germline V gene are SGHRS and YFSETQ. Written as DNA, the CDR3 is TGCGCCAGCAGCTTGGTTCCGGGCGGTGGCACTGAAGCTTTCTTT. It encodes CASSLVPGGGTEAFF.

This clonotype was picked up a small number of times. This chain uses TRBV20-1 with TRBJ2-3, with 10 bases identical to TRBD2. The CDR3 runs 13 residues. Germline loops: CDR1 DFQATT, CDR2 SNEGSKA (reference sequence). J lost 6 bases, V lost 4 bases, and 4 bases had no gene match. The CDR3 DNA sequence: TGCAGTGCTACACAACTAGCGGGGGATACGCAGTATTTT. The encoded protein is CSATQLAGDTQYF.

In its sample, this clonotype was seen many times. This rearrangement joins TRBV18 to TRBJ2-1, with a possible D match to TRBD2 (6 bases). Trimming took 2 bases from V and 6 from J, leaving 14 bases between them. Per germline, CDR1 KGHSH and CDR2 LQKENI. The CDR3 extends over 15 amino acids. The CDR3 sequence: CASSPTRLGANEQFF. The CDR3 bases are TGTGCCAGCTCACCAACGAGACTAGGGGCCAATGAGCAGTTCTTC.

This chain links TRBV20-1 with TRBJ2-1, with 7 bases identical to TRBD2. This CDR3 is built from 15 residues. From germline, CDR1 is DFQATT and CDR2 SNEGSKA (reference sequence). The V gene end was trimmed by 1 base and the J gene end by 7 bases; junction bases not matched to a gene: 10. The CDR3 protein is CSARAAAGKRNEQFF. Here the CDR3 DNA reads TGCAGTGCTAGAGCGGCAGCGGGGAAAAGGAATGAGCAGTTCTTC.

In its sample, this clonotype was seen many times. The chain couples TRBV9 to TRBJ2-3, with a possible D match to TRBD2 (6 bases). With 0 bases removed from V and 0 bases from J, the gap between germline ends came to 8 bases. The CDR3 runs 15 residues. Germline V gene data show CDR1 as SGDLS and CDR2 as YYNGEE. The DNA for the CDR3 is TGTGCCAGCAGCGTAGTTAGCGGTAGCACAGATACGCAGTATTTT. Its translation: CASSVVSGSTDTQYF.

With regard to this clonotype: The conserved final phenylalanine or tryptophan is absent from the CDR3, which likely points to a read error. The J gene is TRBJ2-1, the V gene TRBV24-1, with D perhaps matching TRBD2 (6 bases). V lost 3 bases and J 11 bases, leaving 19 bases between the germline ends. The CDR3 consists of 15 residues. CDR1 and CDR2 from the germline V gene are KGHDR and SFDVKD. CDR3 amino acids: CATSDPGGGVFKQFL. The CDR3 bases are TGTGCCACCAGTGATCCTGGCGGAGGGGTGTTTAAGCAGTTCCTC.

The rearrangement uses TRBV10-3 and TRBJ2-7; D possibly corresponds to TRBD1 (6 bases). This CDR3 spans 12 amino acids. V lost 8 bases, J lost 10 bases, and 18 bases lay in between. Germline assignment: CDR1 ENHRY and CDR2 SYGVKD. The CDR3 DNA reads as TGTGCCATCGCCTACACAGGGTCCATACAGTACTTC. Its translation is CAIAYTGSIQYF.

This chain uses TRBV7-2 with TRBJ1-2, with TRBD1 matching over 7 bases. Germline-derived CDR1 and CDR2 are SGHTA and FQGNSA. V shed 3 bases and J 6 bases; nucleotides not matched to a gene: 4. The CDR3 loop spans 13 amino acids. DNA for the CDR3: TGTGCCAGCAGCTTGAACAGGGGACATGGCTACACCTTC. Residues: CASSLNRGHGYTF.

This clonotype was detected only a few times. The chain combines TRBV29-1 with TRBJ1-1; 7 nucleotides match TRBD1. The CDR3 is made up of 11 amino acids. V shed 6 bases, J shed 8 bases, and the junction held 6 bases outside the gene matches. Germline CDR1 SQVTM, CDR2 ANQGSEA. CDR3 bases: TGCAGCGTGGGACAGCTCGGCGAAGCTTTCTTT. Its protein is CSVGQLGEAFF. Complete variable domain (other parts from reference TRBV29-1 and TRBJ1-1): SAVISQKPSRDICQRGTSLTIQCQVDSQVTMMFWYRQQPGQSLTLIATANQGSEATYESGFVIDKFPISRPNLTFSTLTVSNMSPEDSSIYLCSVGQLGEAFFGQGTRLTVV.

The J gene is TRBJ2-5, the V gene TRBV28, with a weak D call TRBD1 (5 bases). Trimming took off 9 bases at V and 5 bases at J, with 13 bases between the two ends. CDR3 length: 12 residues. CDR1 is MDHEN, CDR2 SYDVKM, per germline. The CDR3 DNA follows: TGTGCCAGTCAGGGTACGGAGGAGACCCAGTACTTC. This codes for CASQGTEETQYF.